This T cell receptor (beta chain) originates from a study of T cells in narcolepsy. Here immunoSEQ multiplex PCR was the method, and the copy in TCRdb shows in-frame clones only, minus some. Among approximately 25,000 clones listed, over 65% were seen once. The V gene lost 4 bases and the J gene lost 6 bases, with 10 bases spanning the gap. Germline values: CDR1 LNHDA, CDR2 SQIVND (reference sequence). CDR3 length: 13 residues. The clonotype comes from a human donor in good health. Material for sequencing was memory (CD45RA-) CD4+ T cells from blood. This chain joins TRBV19 and TRBJ2-1; D is possibly TRBD2 (6 bases). CDR3 coding DNA: TGTGCCAGTAGTACAAGGGAGGCCAATGAGCAGTTCTTC. Its translation is CASSTREANEQFF.